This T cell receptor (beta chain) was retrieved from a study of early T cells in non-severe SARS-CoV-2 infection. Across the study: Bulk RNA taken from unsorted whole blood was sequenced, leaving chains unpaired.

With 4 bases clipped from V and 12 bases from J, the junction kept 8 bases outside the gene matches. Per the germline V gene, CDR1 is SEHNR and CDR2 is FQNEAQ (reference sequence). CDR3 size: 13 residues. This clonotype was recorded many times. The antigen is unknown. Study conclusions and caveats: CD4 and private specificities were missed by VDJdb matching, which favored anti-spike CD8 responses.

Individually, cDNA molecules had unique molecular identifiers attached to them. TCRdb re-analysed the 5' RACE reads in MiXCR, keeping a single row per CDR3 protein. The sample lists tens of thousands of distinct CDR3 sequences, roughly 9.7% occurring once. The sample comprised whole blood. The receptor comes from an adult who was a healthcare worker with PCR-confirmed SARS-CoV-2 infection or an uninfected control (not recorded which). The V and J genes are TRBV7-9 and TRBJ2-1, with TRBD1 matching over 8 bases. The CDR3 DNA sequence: TGTGCCAGCAGCTCCCGGGACAGGACTATGCAGTTCTTC. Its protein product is CASSSRDRTMQFF. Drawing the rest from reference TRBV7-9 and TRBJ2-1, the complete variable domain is DTGVSQNPRHKITKRGQNVTFRCDPISEHNRLYWYRQTLGQGPEFLTYFQNEAQLEKSRLLSDRFSAERPKGSFSTLEIQRTEQGDSAMYLCASSSRDRTMQFFGPGTRLTVL.